A single sample is the source of the 17 T cell receptor beta chains below, sequenced in a study of OX40 agonist ivuxolimab in advanced cancers. Produced via immunoSEQ multiplex PCR; TCRdb's table is partial and in-frame only. This table holds around 100,000 clones, roughly nine tenths found once. The sequenced sample was CD4+ or CD8+ T cells sorted from blood, obtained in a trial of the OX40 agonist ivuxolimab. These receptors were obtained from an adult with an advanced solid tumor such as melanoma, head and neck, liver or kidney cancer.

The rearrangement uses TRBV19 and TRBJ1-3; D gene unclear. The germline CDR1 and CDR2 sequences are LNHDA and SQIVND (reference sequence). This CDR3 region has 14 residues. V shed 9 bases and J shed 8 bases, with 20 bases lying between them. Written as DNA, the CDR3 is TGTGCCAGGCATGGCCCTACGGAACGGGACACCATATATTTT. It is translated as CARHGPTERDTIYF.

The V and J genes are TRBV2 and TRBJ1-2, with D hard to call. The ends were cut back, 5 bases at V and 3 bases at J, with 7 bases in the middle. The CDR3 totals 12 residues. Germline V lookup: CDR1 SNHLY, CDR2 FYNNEI. CDR3 in DNA: TGTGCCAGCAGTCCATTGGACTATGGCTACACCTTC. Translation gives CASSPLDYGYTF.

This chain uses TRBV6-5 with TRBJ2-2; D is ambiguous. This CDR3 has 12 amino acids. The germline gives CDR1 MNHEY, CDR2 SVGAGI. V gave up 8 bases and J gave up 0 bases, with 4 bases separating them. The chain's CDR3 is CASHANTGELFF. As DNA, the CDR3 is TGTGCCAGCCACGCGAACACCGGGGAGCTGTTTTTT.

The V gene is TRBV7-6, the J gene TRBJ1-1; D is uncertain. Deletions cut 3 bases from V and 1 base from J, with 6 bases between. Germline values: CDR1 SGHVS, CDR2 FNYEAQ. The CDR3 length is 13 residues. The CDR3 bases are TGTGCCAGCAGCTTTGGCCGGAACACTGAAGCTTTCTTT. Translated, it gives CASSFGRNTEAFF.

The V gene is TRBV29-1, the J gene TRBJ2-3; 10 bases are shared with TRBD2. With V trimmed by 6 bases and J by 2 bases, 5 bases remained unmatched. The CDR3 is 14 amino acids. Germline V CDR1 and CDR2: SQVTM, ANQGSEA. CDR3 sequence: CSVRTSGYTDTQYF. In nucleotides, the CDR3 is TGCAGCGTACGGACTAGCGGTTACACAGATACGCAGTATTTT.

This clone was observed once. The chain carries TRBV12-5 and TRBJ1-2; no definite D call. The V end was cut by 0 bases, the J end by 0 bases, with 11 bases between. The germline V gene has CDR1 LGHNT and CDR2 FRNRAP. The CDR3 runs 16 residues. In DNA form, the CDR3 reads TGTGCTAGTGGTTTGGTACCAGCCTCCCCTAACTATGGCTACACCTTC. It translates to CASGLVPASPNYGYTF.

The rearrangement joins TRBV6-5 to TRBJ1-6; D possibly corresponds to TRBD1 (5 bases). The CDR3 has 13 residues. Trimming pared 3 bases from V and 10 bases from J, leaving 10 bases between. Germline CDR1 and CDR2: MNHEY and SVGAGI. CDR3 DNA sequence: TGTGCCAGCAGTTATGGGGGTCCCTCACCCCTCCACTTT. Translating gives CASSYGGPSPLHF.

The V and J genes are TRBV28 and TRBJ2-1, with 8 bases matching TRBD2. The trim removed 5 bases at V and 2 bases at J, leaving 17 bases unmatched. The germline V gene has CDR1 MDHEN and CDR2 SYDVKM. CDR3 length: 19 residues. The DNA of the CDR3 is TGTGCCAGCAGTACCCCGATTCTGGGGCGGGGGGCGGCCTACAATGAGCAGTTCTTC. Translated, it gives CASSTPILGRGAAYNEQFF. The full variable domain, its missing parts supplied by reference TRBV28 and TRBJ2-1, is DVKVTQSSRYLVKRTGEKVFLECVQDMDHENMFWYRQDPGLGLRLIYFSYDVKMKEKGDIPEGYSVSREKKERFSLILESASTNQTSMYLCASSTPILGRGAAYNEQFFGPGTRLTVL.

The chain uses TRBV7-9 and TRBJ1-4; no clear D gene. This CDR3 comprises 15 residues. Trimming removed 4 bases at V and 4 bases at J, with 13 bases between. Germline assignment: CDR1 SEHNR and CDR2 FQNEAQ (reference sequence). CDR3 DNA sequence: TGTGCCAGCAGCTCCGGACGAATAGATAATGAAAAACTGTTTTTT. Translation gives CASSSGRIDNEKLFF.

This chain joins TRBV6-1 and TRBJ2-5, with 10 bases matching TRBD2. The germline V gene encodes CDR1 MNHNS and CDR2 SASEGT. V was clipped by 8 bases and J by 7 bases; unmatched bases: 13. This CDR3 is built from 15 residues. CDR3 region: CASGPLAGNPVTQYF. CDR3 nucleotides: TGTGCCAGCGGCCCACTAGCGGGGAACCCGGTGACCCAGTACTTC.

The V call is TRBV27, the J call TRBJ1-2; D not resolved. Germline V gene lookup returns CDR1 MNHEY and CDR2 SMNVEV (reference sequence). Deletions cut 2 bases from V and 6 bases from J, with 13 bases between. The CDR3 consists of 14 residues. Here the CDR3 DNA reads TGTGCCAGCAGTTTAATCAACCGTGCCGATGGCTACACCTTC. Amino acids: CASSLINRADGYTF.

This chain connects TRBV4-3 to TRBJ2-1; either TRBD1 or TRBD2 may fit D (6 bases each). V was trimmed by 0 bases and J by 5 bases, leaving 8 bases between them. The CDR3 contains 14 residues. Germline V gives CDR1 LGHNA, CDR2 YSLEER. The CDR3 bases are TGCGCCAGCAGCCAAGAAGGGGGGCACAATGAGCAGTTCTTC. This sequence encodes CASSQEGGHNEQFF.

This rearrangement joins TRBV20-1 to TRBJ1-1; D gene ambiguous. Trimming pared 3 bases from V and 1 base from J, leaving 3 bases between. Germline V gene sequence: CDR1 DFQATT, CDR2 SNEGSKA (reference sequence). The length of the CDR3 is 11 residues. CDR3 protein: CSASKNTEAFF. CDR3 sequence (DNA): TGCAGTGCTAGTAAGAACACTGAAGCTTTCTTT.

This clone is a singleton in its sample. This rearrangement joins TRBV5-3 to TRBJ1-1; D is undetermined. TRBV5-3 is assigned to the ORF class and has an uncertain function. V lost 4 bases to trimming and J lost 0 bases, with 22 bases between them. The CDR3 has 18 residues. The CDR3 nucleotides are TGTGCCAGAAGCCGCCGAAGAACATCAGCTGAAATGAACACTGAAGCTTTCTTT. This sequence encodes CARSRRRTSAEMNTEAFF.

V is TRBV27 and J is TRBJ1-2; 10 bases agree with TRBD1. Germline V gives CDR1 MNHEY, CDR2 SMNVEV (reference sequence). This CDR3 region has 15 residues. The V and J ends lost 6 bases and 4 bases, in that order; junction bases with no gene match: 8. CDR3 in DNA: TGTGCCAGCAGGGGGGGACAGGGGAACTTCTATGGCTACACCTTC. Translation: CASRGGQGNFYGYTF.

The chain is built from TRBV6-6 and TRBJ1-2; 10 bases line up with TRBD1. The CDR3 covers 15 residues. Germline V CDR1 and CDR2: MNHNY, SVGAGI (reference sequence). Trimming took 0 bases from V and 7 from J; bases not matched to a gene: 5. The CDR3 region has the DNA TGTGCCAGCAGTTACTCGGGGGACAGGGGATTTGGCTACACCTTC. It specifies CASSYSGDRGFGYTF.

V is TRBV15 and J is TRBJ2-5; no clear D gene. The J call is in doubt because the DNA end fits TRBJ2-7 better. CDR3 size: 12 residues. The V gene's germline CDR1 is LNHNV and CDR2 YYDKDF (reference sequence). CDR3 DNA: TGTGCCACCAGCAGAGTGTTCGACGAGCAGTACTTC. Translating it yields CATSRVFDEQYF.